This passage covers 19 T cell receptor beta chains from one sample sequenced in a study of blood T cell repertoires in COVID-19. The method was immunoSEQ multiplex PCR; TCRdb's version includes in-frame clones alone and lacks a portion of them. The table lists about 470,000 clones, approximately 90% of them singletons, with 0.65% to 0.9% in the top ten. The sequenced sample consisted of PBMCs or T cells enriched from blood (not recorded which). The source of these receptors is a woman under 30 who had recovered from COVID-19.

A note on this clone: Other DNA sequences in the sample encode the same CDR3. The chain is built from TRBV5-1 and TRBJ1-3, with TRBD1 as a possible D gene (5 bases). Germline CDR1 reads SGHRS; CDR2 reads YFSETQ. Trimming cost V 4 bases and J 4 bases, with 15 bases left between them. CDR3 length: 15 amino acids. The CDR3 protein is CASSLDGARGNTIYF. The CDR3 DNA follows: TGCGCCAGCAGCCTGGATGGGGCACGGGGAAACACCATATATTTT.

This chain connects TRBV29-1 to TRBJ2-5; weak D call: TRBD1 (8 bases). V was trimmed by 8 bases and J by 4 bases, leaving 26 bases between them. Germline loops: CDR1 SQVTM, CDR2 ANQGSEA. This CDR3 is 16 amino acids long. This chain's CDR3 is CSFYQGARGKAETQYF. CDR3 nucleotide sequence: TGCAGCTTTTATCAGGGGGCGCGGGGGAAAGCAGAGACCCAGTACTTC. The full variable domain, its missing parts supplied by reference TRBV29-1 and TRBJ2-5, is SAVISQKPSRDICQRGTSLTIQCQVDSQVTMMFWYRQQPGQSLTLIATANQGSEATYESGFVIDKFPISRPNLTFSTLTVSNMSPEDSSIYLCSFYQGARGKAETQYFGPGTRLLVL.

This sequence joins TRBV5-1 and TRBJ2-5; 9 bases are shared with TRBD2. With 2 bases clipped from V and 3 bases from J, the junction kept 5 bases outside the gene matches. This CDR3 comprises 15 residues. CDR1 is SGHRS and CDR2 is YFSETQ in the germline V gene. In DNA form, the CDR3 reads TGCGCCAGCAGCTTTAGTAGCGGGGGAGAAGAGACCCAGTACTTC. It specifies CASSFSSGGEETQYF.

Worth noting for this clone: The junction differs from germline at one of its ends, possibly a read error. V gene TRBV7-7 combines with J gene TRBJ2-1, with 11 bases fitting TRBD2. The CDR3 is 21 residues long. The V gene's germline CDR1 is SSHAT and CDR2 FNYEAQ (reference sequence). The CDR3 here is CASSLAPPSPLGLAANNEQFF. In DNA form, the CDR3 reads TGTGCTAGCAGCTTAGCCCCACCCTCACCACTGGGACTAGCGGCCAACAATGAGCAGTTCTTC. Drawing the rest from reference TRBV7-7 and TRBJ2-1, the complete variable domain is GAGVSQSPRYKVTKRGQDVTLRCDPISSHATLYWYQQALGQGPEFLTYFNYEAQPDKSGLPSDRFSAERPEGSISTLTIQRTEQRDSAMYRCASSLAPPSPLGLAANNEQFFGPGTRLTVL.

This clone was seen just once. V is TRBV21-1 and J is TRBJ1-1; the tabulated D call, TRBD1, remains unverified against the DNA. TRBV21-1 is designated a pseudogene. This CDR3 has 16 residues. The CDR3 here is CASSPRWTESNTEAFF. In DNA form, the CDR3 reads TGTGCCAGCAGCCCGCGATGGACAGAATCGAACACTGAAGCTTTCTTT.

The genes are TRBV28 and TRBJ1-2, with 8 nucleotides matching TRBD1. The CDR3 is 13 amino acids. V was pared by 3 bases and J by 8 bases, with 5 bases of the junction left unmatched. Germline CDR1 MDHEN, CDR2 SYDVKM. This chain's CDR3 is CASSLGDRGGYTF. The CDR3 DNA is TGTGCCAGCAGTTTGGGAGACAGGGGCGGCTACACCTTC.

The chain carries TRBV7-9 and TRBJ2-7; TRBD2 is a possible D gene (8 bases). The CDR3 loop spans 16 amino acids. V lost 1 base to trimming and J lost 7 bases, with 20 bases between them. The germline V gene encodes CDR1 SEHNR and CDR2 FQNEAQ (reference sequence). The CDR3 protein is CASSLEAGDRADEQYF. The DNA for the CDR3 is TGTGCCAGCAGCTTAGAAGCGGGGGACAGAGCGGATGAGCAGTACTTC.

In DNA, the CDR3 is TGTGCCAGCAGTGATAAGCTAGCGGGGGGGCTAAGCAACTACGAGCAGTACTTC. Amino acids: CASSDKLAGGLSNYEQYF. The chain links TRBV2 to TRBJ2-7; 12 nucleotides match TRBD2. Unmatched junction bases numbered 12, after V lost 3 bases and J lost 3 bases. The CDR3 has 18 amino acids. CDR1 and CDR2 (germline): SNHLY, FYNNEI.

This chain links TRBV5-6 with TRBJ1-6; D gene ambiguous. V lost 0 bases, J lost 8 bases, and 12 bases lay in between. The germline V gene encodes CDR1 SGHDT and CDR2 YYEEEE. This CDR3 is 15 amino acids long. The CDR3 sequence is CASSLGGDMDSPLHF. Written as DNA, the CDR3 is TGTGCCAGCAGCTTGGGGGGAGATATGGATTCACCCCTCCACTTT.

The V gene is TRBV5-4, the J gene TRBJ2-3, with TRBD1 matching 11 bases. The CDR3 has 14 amino acids. Germline V CDR1 and CDR2: SGHNT, YYREEE (reference sequence). V shed 5 bases and J 6 bases; nucleotides not matched to a gene: 5. CDR3 sequence: CASSPGQGGDTQYF. The CDR3 region has the DNA TGTGCCAGCAGTCCGGGACAGGGGGGGGATACGCAGTATTTT.

The sample holds a few counts of this clone. This chain links TRBV4-1 with TRBJ2-5, with D possibly matching TRBD2 (6 bases). CDR3 length: 12 amino acids. The germline V and J ends were trimmed by 3 bases and 5 bases, with 7 bases remaining between them. CDR1 and CDR2 from the germline V gene are MGHRA and YSYEKL. The CDR3 nucleotides are TGCGCCAGCAGCCATACTAGCGAGACCCAGTACTTC. Protein product: CASSHTSETQYF.

CDR3 nucleotides: TGCGCCAGCAGCCAAAACCTAGCCCCCGGGGAGACATACGAGCAGTACTTC. This sequence encodes CASSQNLAPGETYEQYF. The V and J genes are TRBV4-1 and TRBJ2-7; possibly TRBD2 for D (5 bases). Germline V lookup: CDR1 MGHRA, CDR2 YSYEKL. Trimming cost V 2 bases and J 4 bases, with 21 bases left between them. CDR3 length: 17 amino acids.

CDR3 protein: CASSPQGYGYTF. CDR3 DNA sequence: TGTGCCAGCAGCCCACAGGGATACGGCTACACCTTC. The chain has TRBV3-1 (or the pseudogene TRBV3-2) and TRBJ1-2; possibly TRBD1 for D (6 bases). Germline lookup yields CDR1 LGHDT and CDR2 YNNKEL (reference sequence). This CDR3 has 12 amino acids. V dropped 4 bases and J dropped 8 bases, with 11 bases sitting between them.

The chain recombines TRBV27 with TRBJ1-1; possible D gene TRBD1, 5 bases. Trimming left V 3 bases short and J 1 base short, with 9 bases between. CDR1 is MNHEY and CDR2 is SMNVEV in the germline V gene (reference sequence). The CDR3 contains 14 residues. This CDR3 reads CASSFWGENTEAFF. Here the CDR3 DNA reads TGTGCCAGCAGTTTCTGGGGGGAGAACACTGAAGCTTTCTTT.

The chain combines TRBV7-2 with TRBJ2-7, with D maybe TRBD2 (6 bases). The CDR3 covers 15 residues. Germline-derived CDR1 and CDR2 are SGHTA and FQGNSA. The V and J ends lost 2 bases and 1 base respectively, with 12 bases between them. The CDR3 sequence is CASSLSAGRSYEQYF. The CDR3 DNA is TGTGCCAGCAGCTTATCGGCAGGGAGGTCCTACGAGCAGTACTTC.

In nucleotides, the CDR3 is TGTGCCTGGAGCTACCACTCACAGGGATCCTACGAGCAGTACTTC. Residues: CAWSYHSQGSYEQYF. This rearrangement joins TRBV30 to TRBJ2-7; possibly TRBD1 for D (6 bases). This CDR3 comprises 15 residues. CDR1 and CDR2 (germline): GTSNPN, SVGIG (reference sequence). Trimming took 3 bases from V and 1 from J, leaving 16 bases between them.

The rearrangement joins TRBV23-1 to TRBJ1-4; D is unclear. TRBV23-1 is classed as an ORF, of uncertain function. The CDR3 spans 15 residues. Trimming pared 5 bases from V and 5 bases from J, leaving 15 bases between. The CDR3 reads CASSTSRVHNEKLFF. DNA of the CDR3: TGCGCCAGCAGTACGTCCCGGGTGCACAATGAAAAACTGTTTTTT.

V and J are TRBV5-1 and TRBJ1-4, with TRBD1 matching 7 bases. Germline assignment: CDR1 SGHRS and CDR2 YFSETQ. This CDR3 region has 14 residues. V gave up 2 bases and J gave up 5 bases; unmatched junction bases: 3. DNA for the CDR3: TGCGCCAGCAGCTTAACGGGACAGAATGAAAAACTGTTTTTT. This codes for CASSLTGQNEKLFF.

The chain recombines TRBV30 with TRBJ1-1; D not certain. Between the trimmed V and J ends, which lost 3 bases and 0 bases, there was a span of 8 bases. The CDR3 consists of 13 residues. The germline V gene encodes CDR1 GTSNPN and CDR2 SVGIG (reference sequence). The CDR3 loop reads CAWRSSLNTEAFF. The DNA of the CDR3 is TGTGCCTGGAGGTCCAGTCTGAACACTGAAGCTTTCTTT.